One and the same sample provided the 13 T cell receptor beta chains below, sequenced in a study of post-analysis software for immune sequencing data. Study-wide points: A handful of TRBV segments, including TRBV5-6, TRBV5-1 and TRBV20-1, were more frequent in patients than controls.

For these receptors, no antigen is known. Unique molecular identifiers were present in the TCR beta cDNA libraries. TCRdb ran MiXCR on the PCR reads and lists one entry per CDR3 protein. The sample records roughly 600,000 distinct CDR3 sequences, 44% being singletons. What was sequenced was blood. The receptors here all came from a girl between 5 and 17 years old with multiple sclerosis.

This chain joins TRBV20-1 and TRBJ2-7; 7 bases are a match to TRBD1. The V and J ends lost 3 bases and 2 bases, in that order; junction bases with no gene match: 13. Germline CDR1 and CDR2: DFQATT and SNEGSKA (reference sequence). This CDR3 has 16 amino acids. CDR3 amino acids: CSASPYGQDSPYEQYF. CDR3 DNA sequence: TGCAGTGCTAGCCCGTATGGACAGGACTCCCCCTACGAGCAGTACTTC.

The CDR3 loop is CASSQAGITPDTQYF. CDR3 DNA: TGCGCCAGCAGCCAAGCGGGGATCACCCCAGATACGCAGTATTTT. The rearrangement links TRBV4-1 to TRBJ2-3, with D perhaps TRBD2 (5 bases). CDR1 is MGHRA, CDR2 YSYEKL, per germline. This CDR3 has 15 residues. V was cut by 1 base and J by 4 bases, with 12 bases left in between.

This clonotype was seen only a few times. V gene TRBV4-1 combines with J gene TRBJ2-7, with D uncertain. Looked up from germline, CDR1 is MGHRA and CDR2 is YSYEKL. Trimming removed 0 bases at V and 3 bases at J, with 12 bases between. The CDR3 covers 15 residues. The CDR3 protein is CASSQDPSLSYEQYF. Written as DNA, the CDR3 is TGCGCCAGCAGCCAAGATCCATCTTTGAGCTACGAGCAGTACTTC.

The chain carries TRBV12-3 or TRBV12-4 and TRBJ1-5, with 7 bases matching TRBD1. The junction had 12 bases not matched to a gene; V was cut back by 6 bases and J by 1 base. The CDR3 covers 17 residues. For the CDR3, the DNA is TGTGCCAGCAGAAAGGGGGCCAGGAGGGGCAGCAATCAGCCCCAGCATTTT. Translation gives CASRKGARRGSNQPQHF.

The table lists this clonotype with a few counts. This chain joins TRBV6-5 and TRBJ2-5; unclear D gene. CDR3 length: 16 residues. CDR1 is MNHEY, CDR2 SVGAGI, per germline. The V and J ends lost 0 bases and 5 bases respectively, with 16 bases between them. DNA for the CDR3: TGTGCCAGCAGTTACTCCAGACCCGGAGACTTGGAGACCCAGTACTTC. It codes for CASSYSRPGDLETQYF.

This sequence joins TRBV13 and TRBJ2-5; a weak D match, TRBD2 (5 bases). The CDR3 covers 15 residues. The V gene lost 5 bases and the J gene lost 1 base, with 14 bases spanning the gap. CDR1 PRHDT and CDR2 FYEKMQ come from the germline V gene (reference sequence). CDR3 coding DNA: TGTGCCAGCAGCCTACGGGGAGTCACCCAAGAGACCCAGTACTTC. Translating it yields CASSLRGVTQETQYF.

This chain links TRBV20-1 with TRBJ2-1; 8 nucleotides agree with TRBD1. J lost 4 bases, V lost 5 bases, and 7 bases had no gene match. The germline V gene encodes CDR1 DFQATT and CDR2 SNEGSKA (reference sequence). The CDR3 runs to 14 residues. DNA for the CDR3: TGCAGTGCTTTCCCGGGACAGGAGTACAATGAGCAGTTCTTC. Protein product: CSAFPGQEYNEQFF.

The rearrangement joins TRBV5-6 to TRBJ1-5; maybe TRBD1 (5 bases). The germline V and J ends were trimmed by 2 bases and 1 base, with 13 bases remaining between them. There are 16 residues in the CDR3. Germline CDR1 and CDR2: SGHDT and YYEEEE. CDR3 nucleotides: TGTGCCAGCAGCTTAAAATCGCAGGGAAGCAATCAGCCCCAGCATTTT. Protein: CASSLKSQGSNQPQHF.

Many counts were recorded for this clonotype. A junction boundary mismatches the germline segment, possibly from a read error. The J gene is TRBJ2-7, the V gene TRBV5-1; TRBD1 matches at 10 bases. The CDR3 consists of 14 residues. In germline, CDR1 is SGHRS, CDR2 YFSETQ. The CDR3 nucleotides read TGTGCCAGCAGTGGGGGGACAGGGGCATACGAGCAGTACTTC. Translating it yields CASSGGTGAYEQYF.

The chain combines TRBV25-1 with TRBJ2-1, with no clear D. Between the trimmed V and J ends, which lost 4 bases and 8 bases, there was a span of 6 bases. Germline CDR1 is MGHDK and CDR2 is SYGVNS. This CDR3 is 11 amino acids long. The CDR3 loop reads CASSGRYEQFF. CDR3 nucleotide sequence: TGTGCCAGCAGTGGTCGGTATGAGCAGTTCTTC.

The CDR3 region is CASSIIGRPDYEQYF. Here the CDR3 DNA reads TGTGCCAGTAGTATAATTGGGCGGCCGGACTACGAGCAGTACTTC. The gene calls are TRBV19 and TRBJ2-7; D is ambiguous. The CDR3 covers 15 residues. Per germline, CDR1 LNHDA and CDR2 SQIVND (reference sequence). V was cut by 2 bases and J by 3 bases, with 14 bases left in between.

This clonotype appeared a few times. The chain employs TRBV5-1 and TRBJ2-7; D gene uncertain. From germline, CDR1 is SGHRS and CDR2 YFSETQ. The CDR3 extends over 14 amino acids. V was shortened by 5 bases and J by 4 bases, with 16 bases between the two germline ends. CDR3 DNA: TGCGCCAGCAGAGACACGACTTATGGATACGAGCAGTACTTC. Translated: CASRDTTYGYEQYF.

The chain links TRBV3-1 to TRBJ1-2; no definite D call. The ends were cut back, 1 base at V and 2 bases at J, with 17 bases in the middle. Germline V gene data show CDR1 as LGHDT and CDR2 as YNNKEL (reference sequence). The CDR3 contains 17 residues. CDR3 amino acids: CASSQARQPLHNYGYTF. The DNA of the CDR3 is TGTGCCAGCAGCCAAGCGAGGCAACCCCTCCACAACTATGGCTACACCTTC.